The rows below give T cell receptor beta chains drawn from one sample of a study of blood T cell repertoires in COVID-19. Generated by immunoSEQ multiplex PCR, the TCRdb table keeps only in-frame clones and is missing some. Among approximately 150,000 clones listed, over 75% were seen once. The sequencing sample was made of peripheral blood. The receptors come from a man aged 55-75 years with active or convalescent COVID-19. The CDR3 runs from the conserved cysteine through the conserved F or W. D genes are given only for firm matches. Clone size appears in some rows only: once, few, many, or a class for an expanded clone.

D gene	V gene	J gene	clone size	CDR3 DNA	CDR3 protein
.	TRBV1	TRBJ1-2	few	TGCACCAGCAGCCAAGAGTGTCACCTAATTCCTAACAACTATGGCTACACCTTC	CTSSQECHLIPNNYGYTF
.	TRBV2	TRBJ1-5	once	TGTGCCAGCAGTGAAAAGGAGTGGGTTCAGCCCCAGCATTTT	CASSEKEWVQPQHF
.	TRBV28	TRBJ1-2	.	TGTGCCAGCAGCCTCGGGGCAGGGGCCGTAAACTATGGCTACACCTTC	CASSLGAGAVNYGYTF
.	TRBV29-1	TRBJ1-3	.	TGCAGCGGCGGGGGCCCTGGAAACACCATATATTTT	CSGGGPGNTIYF
TRBD1	TRBV10-1	TRBJ2-2	.	TGCGCCAGCAGTAGAACAGGGGGCTTCACCGGGGAGCTGTTTTTT	CASSRTGGFTGELFF
TRBD2	TRBV7-2	TRBJ2-2	.	TGTGCCAGCAGTGGAAGTCTAGCGGATAACACCGGGGAGCTGTTTTTT	CASSGSLADNTGELFF
.	TRBV11-2	TRBJ2-7	once	TGTGCCAGCAGCTTATTCGGGATAACGGGCGAGCAGTACTTC	CASSLFGITGEQYF
TRBD2	TRBV29-1	TRBJ2-1	.	TGCAGCGTTGGGGGGACTAGCCCAAATTACAATGAGCAGTTCTTC	CSVGGTSPNYNEQFF
TRBD1	TRBV28	TRBJ1-4	few	TGTGCCAGCAGTCTCACAGGGGACTCTAATGAAAAACTGTTTTTT	CASSLTGDSNEKLFF
.	TRBV11-1	TRBJ2-3	.	TGTGCCAGCAGTGAGACAGGAGATACGCAGTATTTT	CASSETGDTQYF
TRBD2	TRBV11-2	TRBJ2-1	.	TGTGCCAGCAGCCCTAGAGTGGCGGGGGGGGCCTGGAATGAGCAGTTCTTC	CASSPRVAGGAWNEQFF
TRBD1	TRBV25-1	TRBJ1-5	.	TGTGCCAGCAGTGAAACTGGACAGGGCGGAAGTCAGCCCCAGCATTTT	CASSETGQGGSQPQHF
.	TRBV5-6	TRBJ2-2	.	TGTGCCAGCGGCCACCAGGGTAACACCGGGGAGCTGTTTTTT	CASGHQGNTGELFF
.	TRBV29-1	TRBJ2-6	.	TGCAGCGTATTATCTGGGGCCAACGTCCTGACTTTC	CSVLSGANVLTF
TRBD2	TRBV3-1/TRBV3-2	TRBJ2-7	.	TGTGCCAGCAGCCAACCTCCCGGACTAGCGGGAGCTTACGAGCAGTACTTC	CASSQPPGLAGAYEQYF
.	TRBV29-1	TRBJ2-3	.	TGCAGCGTTGTTACTGCGGGACGCCAGGATACGCAGTATTTT	CSVVTAGRQDTQYF
.	TRBV7-9	TRBJ2-2	few	TGTGCCAGCAGCTTAGGGCTAGCTGCGAACACCGGGGAGCTGTTTTTT	CASSLGLAANTGELFF
.	TRBV24-1	TRBJ2-3	once	TGTGCCACCAGTGAGCCGGGCACAGATACGCAGTATTTT	CATSEPGTDTQYF
.	TRBV12-3/TRBV12-4	TRBJ1-2	.	TGTGCCAGCAAGGGTCCGGGGAACTATGGCTACACCTTC	CASKGPGNYGYTF
.	TRBV12-3/TRBV12-4	TRBJ2-1	.	TGTGCCAGCAGCCTTCTCGATGAGCAGTTCTTC	CASSLLDEQFF
TRBD2	TRBV6-1	TRBJ2-7	.	TGTGCCAGCAGTGGCCAGACCGGGACTAGCGGGGGGAATGCCTACGAGCAGTACTTC	CASSGQTGTSGGNAYEQYF
.	TRBV3-1/TRBV3-2	TRBJ1-1	.	TGTGCCAGCAGCCACGCCGCTAGGGGCTTTGAGGCTTTCTTT	CASSHAARGFEAFF
.	TRBV9	TRBJ2-7	.	TGTGCCAGCAGCGTAGGGACAGAAACCGAGCAGTACTTC	CASSVGTETEQYF
TRBD1	TRBV5-6	TRBJ1-3	.	TGTGCCAGCAGCACCGGGACAGGGGGCGCGGGGTCTGGAAACACCATATATTTT	CASSTGTGGAGSGNTIYF
.	TRBV3-1/TRBV3-2	TRBJ1-2	.	TGTGCCAGCAGCCCCCTCGGGGATTCCTATGGCTACACCTTC	CASSPLGDSYGYTF
TRBD1	TRBV6-5	TRBJ1-5	.	TGTGCCACCGCGAGGGACAGGGATAGCAATCAGCCCCAGCATTTT	CATARDRDSNQPQHF
.	TRBV3-1/TRBV3-2	TRBJ2-7	once	TGTGCCAGCAGCCAAGCTTTGGGACAAAGCTACGAGCAGTACTTC	CASSQALGQSYEQYF
TRBD1	TRBV25-1	TRBJ1-4	.	TGTGCCAGCAGTGAACAGGGGGTGGCTAATGAAAAACTGTTTTTT	CASSEQGVANEKLFF
TRBD1	TRBV28	TRBJ1-2	.	TGTGCCAGCAGTTTCCGGGACAGACTTAACTATGGCTACACCTTC	CASSFRDRLNYGYTF
.	TRBV29-1	TRBJ2-1	.	TGCAGCGTTGAAGATTTGCGTTACAATGAGCAGTTCTTC	CSVEDLRYNEQFF
TRBD1	TRBV28	TRBJ2-5	.	TGTGCCAGCAGCAGACGGACAGGGCGAGAGACCCAGTACTTC	CASSRRTGRETQYF
.	TRBV18	TRBJ2-3	.	TGTGCCAGCTCACCCCAAAACCCGCAGGGTGGGGATACGCAGTATTTT	CASSPQNPQGGDTQYF
TRBD1	TRBV19	TRBJ1-1	.	TGTGCCAGTAGTTGGGGCCCGGGACAGGGGGCAGGGACTGAAGCTTTCTTT	CASSWGPGQGAGTEAFF
TRBD2	TRBV11-2	TRBJ2-1	.	TGTGCCAGCCTCACCGCGGGAGGCAATGAGCAGTTCTTC	CASLTAGGNEQFF
TRBD1	TRBV10-1	TRBJ2-7	.	TGCGCCAGCAGTCCCGGGACAGCATACGAGCAGTACTTC	CASSPGTAYEQYF
TRBD1	TRBV28	TRBJ1-2	.	TGTGCCAGCAGTAGCTACAGGGGTGGCTACACCTTC	CASSSYRGGYTF
TRBD1	TRBV5-6	TRBJ1-6	few	TGTGCCAGCAGTTCCGGGACAGGATACTCACCCCTCCACTTT	CASSSGTGYSPLHF
TRBD1	TRBV6-5	TRBJ1-4	.	TGTGCCAGCAAACCGGGACAGTCAACTAATGAAAAACTGTTTTTT	CASKPGQSTNEKLFF
.	TRBV11-2	TRBJ1-1	.	TGTGCCAGCAGCTTGCAGGTGTGGAACACTGAAGCTTTCTTT	CASSLQVWNTEAFF
TRBD1	TRBV6-5	TRBJ2-7	.	TGTGCCAGCGTCAAGGAGAGACAGGGTCTTTCCGAGCAGTACTTC	CASVKERQGLSEQYF